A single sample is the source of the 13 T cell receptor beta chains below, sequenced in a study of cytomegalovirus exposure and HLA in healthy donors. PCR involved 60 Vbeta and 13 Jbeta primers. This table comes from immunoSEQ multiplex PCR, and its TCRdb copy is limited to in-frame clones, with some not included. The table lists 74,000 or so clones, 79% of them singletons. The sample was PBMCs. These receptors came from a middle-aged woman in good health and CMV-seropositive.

CDR3: CASSLSWTSAGEQYF. The CDR3 DNA sequence: TGTGCCAGCAGTTTATCCTGGACTAGCGCGGGGGAGCAGTACTTC. The V call is TRBV28, the J call TRBJ2-7, with 9 bases aligning to TRBD2. The CDR3 is 15 amino acids. The junction had 8 bases not matched to a gene; V was cut back by 1 base and J by 7 bases. CDR1 is MDHEN and CDR2 is SYDVKM in the germline V gene.

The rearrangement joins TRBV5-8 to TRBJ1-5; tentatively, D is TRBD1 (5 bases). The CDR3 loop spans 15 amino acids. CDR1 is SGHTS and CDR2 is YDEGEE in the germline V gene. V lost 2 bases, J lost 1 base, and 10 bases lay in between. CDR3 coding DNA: TGTGCCAGCAGCTTAGCAGGGTTGAGCAATCAGCCCCAGCATTTT. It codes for CASSLAGLSNQPQHF. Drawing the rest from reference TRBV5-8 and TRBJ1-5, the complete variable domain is EAGVTQSPTHLIKTRGQQATLRCSPISGHTSVYWYQQALGLGLQFLLWYDEGEERNRGNFPPRFSGRQFPNYSSELNVNALELEDSALYLCASSLAGLSNQPQHFGDGTRLSIL.

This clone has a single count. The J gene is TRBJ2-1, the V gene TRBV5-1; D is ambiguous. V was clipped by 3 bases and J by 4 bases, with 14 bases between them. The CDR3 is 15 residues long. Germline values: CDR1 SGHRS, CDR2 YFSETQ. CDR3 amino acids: CASSSDTQLYNEQFF. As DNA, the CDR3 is TGCGCCAGCAGCTCAGACACACAACTTTACAATGAGCAGTTCTTC.

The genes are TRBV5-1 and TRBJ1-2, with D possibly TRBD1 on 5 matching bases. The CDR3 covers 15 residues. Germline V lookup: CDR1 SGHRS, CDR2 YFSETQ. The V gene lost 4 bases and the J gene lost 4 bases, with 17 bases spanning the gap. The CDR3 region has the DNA TGCGCCAGCAGCCCCGGGAAAGGGACTAGCTATGGCTACACCTTC. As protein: CASSPGKGTSYGYTF.

The CDR3 spells CASSSQTGFEQYF. The CDR3 nucleotides are TGCGCCAGCAGCTCTCAGACAGGGTTCGAGCAGTACTTC. The chain recombines TRBV5-1 with TRBJ2-7; 7 bases fit TRBD1. V lost 3 bases to trimming and J lost 6 bases; unmatched junction nucleotides: 6. Germline V CDR1 and CDR2: SGHRS, YFSETQ. The CDR3 spans 13 residues.

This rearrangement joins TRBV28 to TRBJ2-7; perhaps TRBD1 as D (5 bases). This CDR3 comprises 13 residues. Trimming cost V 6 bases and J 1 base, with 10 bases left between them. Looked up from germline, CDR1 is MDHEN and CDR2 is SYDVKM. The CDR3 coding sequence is TGTGCCAGCAGGCCCAGGGTTTCCTACGAGCAGTACTTC. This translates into CASRPRVSYEQYF.

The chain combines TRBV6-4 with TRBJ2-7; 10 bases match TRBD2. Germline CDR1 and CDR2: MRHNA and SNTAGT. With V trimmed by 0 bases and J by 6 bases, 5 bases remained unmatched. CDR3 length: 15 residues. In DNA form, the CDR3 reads TGTGCCAGCAGTGACTCCAGCGGGAGGGTCTCCGAGCAGTACTTC. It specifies CASSDSSGRVSEQYF.

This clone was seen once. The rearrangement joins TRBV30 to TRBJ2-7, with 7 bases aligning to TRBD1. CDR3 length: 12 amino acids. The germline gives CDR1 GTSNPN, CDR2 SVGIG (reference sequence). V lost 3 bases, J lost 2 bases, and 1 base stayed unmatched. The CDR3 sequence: CAWRTGTYEQYF. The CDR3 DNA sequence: TGTGCCTGGAGGACAGGGACCTACGAGCAGTACTTC. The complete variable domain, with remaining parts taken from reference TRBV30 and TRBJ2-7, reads SQTIHQWPATLVQPVGSPLSLECTVEGTSNPNLYWYRQAAGRGLQLLFYSVGIGQISSEVPQNLSASRPQDRQFILSSKKLLLSDSGFYLCAWRTGTYEQYFGPGTRLTVT.

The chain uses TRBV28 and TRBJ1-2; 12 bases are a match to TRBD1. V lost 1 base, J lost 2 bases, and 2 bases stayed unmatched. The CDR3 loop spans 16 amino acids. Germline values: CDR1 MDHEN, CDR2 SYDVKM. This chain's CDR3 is CASSLSGTGGNYGYTF. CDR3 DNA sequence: TGTGCCAGCAGTTTATCCGGGACAGGGGGCAACTATGGCTACACCTTC.

The CDR3 coding sequence is TGTGCCAGCAGTGGACGGGGGGCCTATACGCAGTATTTT. It encodes CASSGRGAYTQYF. The chain carries TRBV25-1 and TRBJ2-3, with a weak D call TRBD2 (7 bases). The germline V and J ends were trimmed by 4 bases and 7 bases, with 12 bases remaining between them. This CDR3 region has 13 residues. Germline CDR1 reads MGHDK; CDR2 reads SYGVNS.

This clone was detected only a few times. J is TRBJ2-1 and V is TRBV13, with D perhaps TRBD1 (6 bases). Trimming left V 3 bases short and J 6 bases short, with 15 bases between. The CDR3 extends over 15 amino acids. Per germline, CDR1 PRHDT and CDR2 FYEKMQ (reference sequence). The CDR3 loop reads CASSFRGVGSNEQFF. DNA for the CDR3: TGTGCCAGCAGCTTCAGGGGTGTCGGAAGCAATGAGCAGTTCTTC. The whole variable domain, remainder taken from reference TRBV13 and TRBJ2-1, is AAGVIQSPRHLIKEKRETATLKCYPIPRHDTVYWYQQGPGQDPQFLISFYEKMQSDKGSIPDRFSAQQFSDYHSELNMSSLELGDSALYFCASSFRGVGSNEQFFGPGTRLTVL.

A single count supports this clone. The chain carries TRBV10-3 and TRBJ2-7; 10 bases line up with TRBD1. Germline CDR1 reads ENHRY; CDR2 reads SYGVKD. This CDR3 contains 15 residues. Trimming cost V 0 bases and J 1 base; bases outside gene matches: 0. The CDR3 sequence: CAISESDRGSYEQYF. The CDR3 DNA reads TGTGCCATCAGTGAGTCGGACAGGGGGTCCTACGAGCAGTACTTC.

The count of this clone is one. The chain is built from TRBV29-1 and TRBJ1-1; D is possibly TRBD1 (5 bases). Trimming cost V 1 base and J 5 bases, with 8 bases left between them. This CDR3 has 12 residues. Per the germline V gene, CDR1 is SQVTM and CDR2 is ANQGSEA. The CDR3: CSVEGGVTEAFF. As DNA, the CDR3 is TGCAGCGTTGAAGGGGGGGTAACTGAAGCTTTCTTT. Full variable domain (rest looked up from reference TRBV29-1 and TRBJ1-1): SAVISQKPSRDICQRGTSLTIQCQVDSQVTMMFWYRQQPGQSLTLIATANQGSEATYESGFVIDKFPISRPNLTFSTLTVSNMSPEDSSIYLCSVEGGVTEAFFGQGTRLTVV.